The following is a T cell receptor beta chain sequence with its context. The data belong to a study of blood T cell repertoires in COVID-19. The V end was cut by 5 bases, the J end by 4 bases, with 17 bases between. Germline loops: CDR1 SGHTA, CDR2 FQGNSA. The CDR3 has 15 residues. Sequencing used immunoSEQ multiplex PCR; TCRdb keeps in-frame clones, though not all of them. The table records about 49,000 clones, approximately 86% of them present only once. The sequenced sample consisted of peripheral blood. The sequence derives from a man in his forties or fifties with active COVID-19. The gene calls are TRBV7-2 and TRBJ2-5; no firm D call. CDR3 nucleotide sequence: TGTGCCAGCAGCCCTTGGAAAGCGATAAGAGAGACCCAGTACTTC. This sequence encodes CASSPWKAIRETQYF.